This T cell receptor beta chain derives from a study of blood T cell repertoires in COVID-19. Across the whole study: Some COVID-19 samples were acute and others convalescent; all came from the United States, Italy and Spain.

Sequencing used immunoSEQ multiplex PCR; TCRdb keeps in-frame clones, though not all of them. Found here are roughly 330,000 clones, over 75% of them singletons; the top ten hold 3% to 4%. CDR3 length equals 14 residues. Germline assignment: CDR1 SEHNR and CDR2 FQNEAQ (reference sequence). Trimming cost V 6 bases and J 4 bases, with 13 bases left between them. This sequence was found in a woman in her forties or fifties with active or convalescent COVID-19. This rearrangement joins TRBV7-9 to TRBJ2-1, with D possibly matching TRBD1 (5 bases). The sample comprised peripheral blood. This CDR3 reads CASSFSSGYNEQFF. The CDR3 DNA follows: TGTGCCAGCAGTTTCTCTTCAGGGTACAATGAGCAGTTCTTC.